The T cell receptor (beta chain) under discussion was sequenced for a study of read filtering for tumor transcriptome and immune sequencing. Whole-study context: The cohort had over 16 men and over twelve women aged roughly 40 to 80, mean roughly 66 years. TCR-mapped reads were about 4 to 11 million with IR-seq versus roughly 80 to 1273 with RNA-seq.

Ten or more counts support this clonotype. This library used roughly 370 ng RNA and molecular barcoded adaptors spanning alpha/delta and beta/gamma chains. MiXCR, run by TCRdb on the reads, gives a single entry per CDR3 protein. In the table there are 100,000 to 150,000 distinct CDR3 sequences, around 14% of which are singletons. The sequence was collected from a donor at least 40 years old with multiple myeloma. What was sequenced was a population of CD138-negative cells sorted from bone marrow.

The CDR3 protein is CASSQVGDKETQYF. CDR3 coding DNA: TGTGCCAGCAGCCAAGTTGGGGACAAAGAGACCCAGTACTTC. The chain has TRBV4-2 and TRBJ2-5, with TRBD1 as a possible D gene (6 bases). The CDR3 runs to 14 residues. Between the trimmed V and J ends, which lost 1 base and 3 bases, there was a span of 9 bases. Germline V gene lookup returns CDR1 LGHNA and CDR2 YNFKEQ.